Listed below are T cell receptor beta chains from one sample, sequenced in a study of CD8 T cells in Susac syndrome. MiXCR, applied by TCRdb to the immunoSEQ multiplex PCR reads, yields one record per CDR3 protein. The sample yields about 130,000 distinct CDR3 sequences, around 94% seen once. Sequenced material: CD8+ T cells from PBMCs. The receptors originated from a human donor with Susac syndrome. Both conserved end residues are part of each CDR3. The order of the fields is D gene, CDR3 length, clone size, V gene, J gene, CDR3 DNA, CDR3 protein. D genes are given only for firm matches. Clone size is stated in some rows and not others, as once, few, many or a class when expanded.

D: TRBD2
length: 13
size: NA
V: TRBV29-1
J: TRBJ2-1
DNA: TGCAGCGTTGGGGGGGGAGTGGGGTATGAGCAGTTCTTC
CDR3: CSVGGGVGYEQFF

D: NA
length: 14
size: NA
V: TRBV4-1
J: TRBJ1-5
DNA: TGCGCCAGCAGCCAAGAGGGGTTCAATCAGCCCCAGCATTTT
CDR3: CASSQEGFNQPQHF

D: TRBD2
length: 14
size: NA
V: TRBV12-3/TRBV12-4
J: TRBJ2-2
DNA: TGTGCCAGCACACTAGCGGCGAACACCGGGGAGCTGTTTTTT
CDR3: CASTLAANTGELFF

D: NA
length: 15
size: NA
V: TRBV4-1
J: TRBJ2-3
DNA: TGCGCCAGCAGCCAAGGACTCCGCGACACAGATACGCAGTATTTT
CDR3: CASSQGLRDTDTQYF

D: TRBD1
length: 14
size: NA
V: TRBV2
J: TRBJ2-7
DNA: TGTGCCAGCAGGGCGACAGGGTACTCCTACGAGCAGTACTTC
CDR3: CASRATGYSYEQYF

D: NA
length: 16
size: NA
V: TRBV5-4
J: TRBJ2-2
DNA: TGTGCCAGCAGCTCCCCGAGTCGCTCGAACACCGGGGAGCTGTTTTTT
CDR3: CASSSPSRSNTGELFF

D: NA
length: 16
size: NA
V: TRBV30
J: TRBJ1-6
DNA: TGTGCCTGGAGCATGGGGGCGAGCTCCTATAATTCACCCCTCCACTTT
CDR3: CAWSMGASSYNSPLHF

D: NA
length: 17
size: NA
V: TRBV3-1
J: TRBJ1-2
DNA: TGTGCCAGCAGCCCCACAGGGATGCCGGAGTGGGGTGATGGCTACACCTTC
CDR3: CASSPTGMPEWGDGYTF

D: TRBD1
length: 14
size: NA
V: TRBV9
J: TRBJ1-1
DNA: TGTGCCAGCACCCTGACAGGGGATTCCACTGAAGCTTTCTTT
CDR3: CASTLTGDSTEAFF

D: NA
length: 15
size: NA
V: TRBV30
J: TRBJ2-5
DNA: TGTGCCTGGGGTCCTAGTGGGACGGATCAAGAGACCCAGTACTTC
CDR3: CAWGPSGTDQETQYF

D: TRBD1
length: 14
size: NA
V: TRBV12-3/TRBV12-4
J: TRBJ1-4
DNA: TGTGCCAGCAGTTCCATACAGGGGACTGAAAAACTGTTTTTT
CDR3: CASSSIQGTEKLFF

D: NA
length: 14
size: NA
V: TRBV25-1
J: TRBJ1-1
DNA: TGTGCCAGCAGTGCCTCGAGGGGTGGCACTGAAGCTTTCTTT
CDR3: CASSASRGGTEAFF

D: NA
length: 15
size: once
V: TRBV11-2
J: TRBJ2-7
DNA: TGTGCCAGCAGCTCCCAGGGGCTGCGACCCTACGAGCAGTACTTC
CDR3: CASSSQGLRPYEQYF

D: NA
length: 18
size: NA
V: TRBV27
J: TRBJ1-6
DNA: TGTGCCAGCAGTTTGGAACCCATGGGTGGGAATCCCACTTCACCCCTCCACTTT
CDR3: CASSLEPMGGNPTSPLHF

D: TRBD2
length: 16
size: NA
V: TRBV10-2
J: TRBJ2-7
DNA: TGCGCCAGCAGTGAGGGGGGGGAGGGAATTAGCGACGAGCAGTACTTC
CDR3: CASSEGGEGISDEQYF

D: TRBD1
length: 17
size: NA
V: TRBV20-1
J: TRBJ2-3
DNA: TGCAGTGCTGAAACTAGTTATGGGACAGGGATGACAGATACGCAGTATTTT
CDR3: CSAETSYGTGMTDTQYF

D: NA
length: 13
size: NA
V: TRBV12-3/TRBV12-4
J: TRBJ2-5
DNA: TGTGCCAGCAGTTCCGGATGGCAAGAGACCCAGTACTTC
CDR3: CASSSGWQETQYF

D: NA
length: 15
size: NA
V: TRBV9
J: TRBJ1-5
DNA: TGTGCCAGCAGCCCTCCCCACGGAGGGAATCAGCCCCAGCATTTT
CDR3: CASSPPHGGNQPQHF

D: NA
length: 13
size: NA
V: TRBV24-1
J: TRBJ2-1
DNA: TGTGCCACCAGTGATTTGGGAGCTCCGGAGCAGTTCTTC
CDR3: CATSDLGAPEQFF

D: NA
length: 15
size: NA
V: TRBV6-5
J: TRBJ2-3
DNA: TGTGCCAGCAGTTACTTGGCTGAGAGCACAGATACGCAGTATTTT
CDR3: CASSYLAESTDTQYF

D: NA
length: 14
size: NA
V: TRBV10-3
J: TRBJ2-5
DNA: TGTGCCATCAGTGAGTCGACGGCCCAAGAGACCCAGTACTTC
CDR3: CAISESTAQETQYF

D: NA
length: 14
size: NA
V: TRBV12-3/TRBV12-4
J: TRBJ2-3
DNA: TGTGCCAGCAGTTTTGGTGGGACCCCAGATACGCAGTATTTT
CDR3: CASSFGGTPDTQYF

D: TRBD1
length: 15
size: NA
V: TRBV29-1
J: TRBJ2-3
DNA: TGCAGCGTTGAAAGGGACAGGGATGCCCCAGATACGCAGTATTTT
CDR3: CSVERDRDAPDTQYF

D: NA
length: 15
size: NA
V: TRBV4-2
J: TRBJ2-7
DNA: TGTGCCAGCAGCCAGGAACTGGGGAGCTCCTACGAGCAGTACTTC
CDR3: CASSQELGSSYEQYF

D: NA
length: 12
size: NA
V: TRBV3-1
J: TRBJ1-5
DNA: TGTGCCAGCAGCCAAGAAGGTCAGCCCCAGCATTTT
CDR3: CASSQEGQPQHF

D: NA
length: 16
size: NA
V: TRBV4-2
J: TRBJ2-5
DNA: TGTGCCAGCAGCCAAGGGCCTGGGGGGTATTTCGAGACCCAGTACTTC
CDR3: CASSQGPGGYFETQYF